This T cell receptor beta chain derives from a study of T-cell memory formation after mild COVID-19. Study-level information: Largely, TCR clusters stayed within a single donor.

Germline V gene sequence: CDR1 LGHNA, CDR2 YSLEER. The CDR3 is 14 residues long. Trimming stripped 0 bases from V and 6 bases from J, with 9 bases between. Study-wide findings and caveats: CD4+ contracting clones were found mainly in CM and EM, and CD8+ ones in EMRA.

From 5'RACE with constant-segment primers came TCR alpha and TCR beta cDNA libraries that carried sample barcodes and UMIs. TCRdb processed the 5' RACE reads anew with MiXCR; each CDR3 protein has one entry. The sample has hundreds of thousands of distinct CDR3 sequences, 20% to 25% seen once. With regard to this clonotype: Its antigen remains unidentified.

The rearrangement joins TRBV4-3 to TRBJ1-5; D is unclear. The receptor comes from a young man who had mild COVID-19 (a few samples of this study predate the infection). Cell type and time point are not known. The sequencing sample was made of PBMCs or a T cell subset sorted from them (not recorded which). CDR3 sequence reads: CASSQDLGIQPQHF. For the CDR3, the DNA is TGCGCCAGCAGCCAAGACTTGGGTATTCAGCCCCAGCATTTT.